Below, 32 T cell receptor beta chains from the same sample are listed, as sequenced in a study of type 1 regulatory T cells. TCRdb independently ran MiXCR on the reads; one entry per CDR3 protein. The table includes around 88,000 distinct CDR3 sequences, about 28% detected once. The source material was CD4+ T cells, either the whole sample or a sorted fraction (not recorded which). These receptors were taken from a human donor in good health.

This clonotype was observed once. The chain recombines TRBV6-5 with TRBJ2-1, with 10 bases matching TRBD2. Losses at the gene ends were 8 bases for V and 1 base for J; bases not matched to a gene: 8. Germline values: CDR1 MNHEY, CDR2 SVGAGI. The CDR3 sequence is 16 residues long. The CDR3 protein is CASRSSGSISYNEQFF. Written as DNA, the CDR3 is TGTGCCAGCCGCTCTAGCGGGAGTATATCCTACAATGAGCAGTTCTTC.

This chain links TRBV19 with TRBJ2-3; D is tentatively TRBD1 or TRBD2 (5 bases each). With 7 bases removed from V and 2 bases from J, the gap between germline ends came to 7 bases. This CDR3 region has 12 residues. In germline, CDR1 is LNHDA, CDR2 SQIVND (reference sequence). The CDR3 sequence: CASIGTTDTQYF. In DNA, the CDR3 is TGTGCCAGTATCGGGACCACAGATACGCAGTATTTT.

This clonotype has just a few counts. The chain recombines TRBV7-9 with TRBJ2-7; 9 bases are shared with TRBD1. From germline, CDR1 is SEHNR and CDR2 FQNEAQ (reference sequence). Germline trimming cut 5 bases from V and 5 bases from J; bases unmatched to any gene: 7. The CDR3 contains 14 residues. In DNA form, the CDR3 reads TGTGCCAGCAGCCGCGGGACAGGGTGGGACGAGCAGTACTTC. Translation: CASSRGTGWDEQYF.

This clonotype was seen many times. The chain employs TRBV6-1 and TRBJ1-1, with D uncertain. There are 11 residues in the CDR3. Trimming shortened V by 7 bases and J by 6 bases, and 9 bases separated the two germline ends. CDR1 is MNHNS and CDR2 is SASEGT in the germline V gene. CDR3 DNA sequence: TGTGCCAGCACCCCGGGGTCTGAAGCTTTCTTT. This encodes CASTPGSEAFF.

This clonotype was counted between two and nine times. V usage is TRBV12-3 or TRBV12-4 and J usage is TRBJ2-5; weak D call: TRBD2 (6 bases). The V end lost 5 bases, the J end lost 2 bases, and 12 bases lay between the germline ends. The CDR3 has 14 residues. The CDR3 loop reads CASSRLADQETQYF. The CDR3 bases are TGTGCCAGCAGTCGATTAGCGGATCAAGAGACCCAGTACTTC.

This clonotype was observed a handful of times. CDR3 protein: CASSLGLAAQDTQYF. The CDR3 region has the DNA TGCGCCAGCAGCTTGGGACTAGCGGCCCAGGATACGCAGTATTTT. This chain uses TRBV5-1 with TRBJ2-3; 9 nucleotides match TRBD2. The CDR3 runs to 15 residues. CDR1 and CDR2 from the germline V gene are SGHRS and YFSETQ. Losses at the gene ends were 0 bases for V and 6 bases for J; bases not matched to a gene: 5. The variable domain in full, completed from reference TRBV5-1 and TRBJ2-3, reads KAGVTQTPRYLIKTRGQQVTLSCSPISGHRSVSWYQQTPGQGLQFLFEYFSETQRNKGNFPGRFSGRQFSNSRSEMNVSTLELGDSALYLCASSLGLAAQDTQYFGPGTRLTVL.

The gene calls are TRBV20-1 and TRBJ2-7; D gene uncertain. V lost 3 bases and J 6 bases, leaving 18 bases between the germline ends. The CDR3 runs 14 residues. Germline V gene sequence: CDR1 DFQATT, CDR2 SNEGSKA (reference sequence). CDR3 in DNA: TGCAGTGCTAGGGCGCAGATCCAGCCCTCCGAGCAGTACTTC. Encoded protein: CSARAQIQPSEQYF.

The rearrangement links TRBV2 to TRBJ2-5, with 9 bases fitting TRBD2. Germline V gene sequence: CDR1 SNHLY, CDR2 FYNNEI. The V segment lost 2 bases and the J segment 5 bases; nucleotides outside the gene matches: 9. This CDR3 is 16 amino acids long. Here the CDR3 DNA reads TGTGCCAGCAGTGAAACTTGGACTAGCGTAACGGAGACCCAGTACTTC. Its translation: CASSETWTSVTETQYF.

This clonotype was seen only a few times. The rearrangement uses TRBV29-1 and TRBJ2-2; D remains unclear. V dropped 4 bases and J dropped 8 bases, with 8 bases sitting between them. The CDR3 is made up of 11 amino acids. Germline lookup yields CDR1 SQVTM and CDR2 ANQGSEA. The CDR3 DNA sequence: TGCAGCGTTGGATGGGGAGGGGAGCTGTTTTTT. Translation: CSVGWGGELFF.

This clonotype was counted a few times. The J gene is TRBJ2-5, the V gene TRBV4-1; possibly TRBD2 for D (6 bases). Trimming pared 0 bases from V and 2 bases from J, leaving 16 bases between. CDR1 and CDR2 from the germline V gene are MGHRA and YSYEKL. This CDR3 spans 17 amino acids. The CDR3 here is CASSQDRGGAKQETQYF. CDR3 coding DNA: TGCGCCAGCAGCCAAGATAGAGGCGGGGCCAAACAAGAGACCCAGTACTTC.

This chain connects TRBV20-1 to TRBJ2-1; tentative D call: TRBD2 (5 bases). V was clipped by 4 bases and J by 7 bases, with 11 bases between them. The CDR3 is 12 amino acids. Germline CDR1 and CDR2: DFQATT and SNEGSKA (reference sequence). The DNA for the CDR3 is TGCAGTGCTACCCTTCAGCGGAATGAGCAGTTCTTC. Amino acid sequence: CSATLQRNEQFF.

The chain combines TRBV6-1 with TRBJ2-5; no clear D gene. Germline CDR1 and CDR2: MNHNS and SASEGT. The CDR3 covers 15 residues. V dropped 3 bases and J dropped 2 bases, with 13 bases sitting between them. CDR3 DNA: TGTGCCAGCAGTGACAGTTTTAGGGTGCAAGAGACCCAGTACTTC. Its protein product is CASSDSFRVQETQYF.

The chain has TRBV20-1 and TRBJ1-2; D unclear. V was trimmed by 0 bases and J by 3 bases, leaving 8 bases between them. The CDR3 spans 13 residues. Germline CDR1 and CDR2: DFQATT and SNEGSKA (reference sequence). CDR3 protein: CSARDVRDYGYTF. The CDR3, as DNA: TGCAGTGCTAGAGATGTGCGGGACTATGGCTACACCTTC.

The CDR3 region is CASSVGDRFYEQYF. Written as DNA, the CDR3 is TGTGCCAGCAGCGTCGGGGACAGATTCTACGAGCAGTACTTC. The J gene is TRBJ2-7, the V gene TRBV9; the match to TRBD1 covers 7 bases. The CDR3 runs to 14 residues. V was pared by 2 bases and J by 3 bases, with 5 bases of the junction left unmatched. Germline V gives CDR1 SGDLS, CDR2 YYNGEE.

The rearrangement joins TRBV27 to TRBJ2-1, with 11 bases identical to TRBD2. After removal of 5 bases from V and 1 base from J, the junction contained 7 bases not matched to a gene. CDR1 and CDR2 (germline): MNHEY, SMNVEV (reference sequence). This CDR3 is 17 amino acids long. CDR3 nucleotides: TGTGCCAGCAGTGGAGTGACTAGCGGGACTTCCTACAATGAGCAGTTCTTC. As protein: CASSGVTSGTSYNEQFF.

V is TRBV30 and J is TRBJ2-2; no clear D. The CDR3 is made up of 12 amino acids. Trimming cost V 3 bases and J 6 bases, with 8 bases left between them. Germline assignment: CDR1 GTSNPN and CDR2 SVGIG (reference sequence). CDR3 DNA sequence: TGTGCCTGGAGACGTGGGCCCGGGGAGCTGTTTTTT. It yields the protein CAWRRGPGELFF.

The CDR3 DNA reads TGTGCCAGCAGTTACGGTCCGGGGAGTACTGAAGCTTTCTTT. Its protein product is CASSYGPGSTEAFF. J is TRBJ1-1 and V is TRBV6-2 or TRBV6-3; D remains unclear. CDR3 size: 14 residues. Per germline, CDR1 MNHEY and CDR2 SVGEGT. V shed 2 bases and J shed 5 bases, with 12 bases lying between them.

In regard to this clonotype: A much larger clone sits a single nucleotide away, making a read error possible. This CDR3 is missing its conserved last phenylalanine or tryptophan, likely due to a read error. This CDR3 reads CASSSTGGEETQYL. The CDR3 DNA follows: TGTGCCAGCAGCTCCACCGGAGGAGAAGAGACCCAGTACTTA. V is TRBV11-3 and J is TRBJ2-5, with a weak D call TRBD2 (5 bases). This CDR3 region has 14 residues. Germline-derived CDR1 and CDR2 are SGHNT and YENEEA. V gave up 4 bases and J gave up 3 bases, with 12 bases separating them.

The rearrangement joins TRBV28 to TRBJ2-2, with 7 bases fitting TRBD1. The V gene end was trimmed by 6 bases and the J gene end by 0 bases; junction bases not matched to a gene: 7. CDR3 length: 16 residues. Germline CDR1 MDHEN, CDR2 SYDVKM. CDR3 sequence reads: CASRYTGAPNTGELFF. DNA of the CDR3: TGTGCCAGCAGATATACAGGGGCCCCGAACACCGGGGAGCTGTTTTTT.

This clonotype turned up a few times. The rearrangement links TRBV9 to TRBJ2-2; the D is unclear. Trimming took off 0 bases at V and 3 bases at J, with 12 bases between the two ends. CDR3 length: 16 amino acids. Per the germline V gene, CDR1 is SGDLS and CDR2 is YYNGEE. This CDR3 is CASSVVSQAYTGELFF. CDR3 in DNA: TGTGCCAGCAGCGTAGTATCCCAGGCTTACACCGGGGAGCTGTTTTTT.

The chain combines TRBV6-1 with TRBJ2-2, with 8 bases fitting TRBD1. CDR3 length: 14 amino acids. Germline V gives CDR1 MNHNS, CDR2 SASEGT. The junction had 6 bases not matched to a gene; V was cut back by 6 bases and J by 6 bases. CDR3: CASRGDRSAGELFF. The CDR3, as DNA: TGTGCCAGCAGGGGGGACAGGTCCGCCGGGGAGCTGTTTTTT.

The sample holds a few counts of this clonotype. The chain links TRBV19 to TRBJ2-7; D might be TRBD2 (6 bases). CDR3 size: 14 residues. Germline V gene lookup returns CDR1 LNHDA and CDR2 SQIVND (reference sequence). The V gene lost 3 bases and the J gene lost 0 bases, with 9 bases spanning the gap. Here the CDR3 reads CASSIYGSSYEQYF. The CDR3 DNA reads TGTGCCAGTAGTATCTACGGGAGCTCCTACGAGCAGTACTTC.

The chain uses TRBV20-1 and TRBJ2-5, with a possible D match to TRBD2 (6 bases). The V end was cut by 2 bases, the J end by 5 bases, with 18 bases between. CDR3 size: 15 residues. Per germline, CDR1 DFQATT and CDR2 SNEGSKA (reference sequence). CDR3 sequence reads: CSARSPVRGSETQYF. CDR3 DNA: TGCAGTGCTAGATCTCCGGTCCGGGGGTCGGAGACCCAGTACTTC.

This chain links TRBV14 with TRBJ2-5; the D is unclear. The CDR3 has 15 residues. V lost 4 bases, J lost 2 bases, and 14 bases lay in between. The germline CDR1 and CDR2 sequences are SGHDN and FVKESK. The CDR3: CASSRTVRQQETQYF. In nucleotides, the CDR3 is TGTGCCAGCAGCCGTACAGTACGTCAACAAGAGACCCAGTACTTC.

This clonotype turned up a few times. The genes are TRBV3-1 and TRBJ2-7; unclear D gene. The CDR3 loop spans 11 amino acids. Germline V CDR1 and CDR2: LGHDT, YNNKEL (reference sequence). V dropped 4 bases and J dropped 7 bases, with 8 bases sitting between them. The CDR3: CASSLGEEQYF. Here the CDR3 DNA reads TGTGCCAGCAGCCTTGGGGAAGAGCAGTACTTC.

With regard to this clonotype: A read error is possible here, since a much larger clone lies one base away. The chain uses TRBV5-6 and TRBJ1-1, with 8 bases matching TRBD1. The V gene end was trimmed by 0 bases and the J gene end by 7 bases; junction bases not matched to a gene: 8. This CDR3 has 15 amino acids. Germline-derived CDR1 and CDR2 are SGHDT and YYEEEE. CDR3 residues: CASSLAGTGPIEAFF. The CDR3 DNA is TGTGCCAGCAGCTTGGCCGGGACAGGCCCTATTGAAGCTTTCTTT.

This chain uses TRBV4-1 with TRBJ2-2; the D gene is possibly TRBD1 (5 bases). Germline assignment: CDR1 MGHRA and CDR2 YSYEKL. CDR3 size: 14 residues. V was pared by 4 bases and J by 6 bases, with 12 bases between. CDR3 coding DNA: TGCGCCAGCAGCCTAATAACAGGAGCCGGGGAGCTGTTTTTT. Translating gives CASSLITGAGELFF.

The rearrangement joins TRBV6-6 to TRBJ2-7; TRBD1 or TRBD2 may be the D gene (6 bases each). Trimming left V 6 bases short and J 3 bases short, with 18 bases between. This CDR3 spans 15 amino acids. Germline V lookup: CDR1 MNHNY, CDR2 SVGAGI (reference sequence). CDR3: CASSSSELGGYEQYF. CDR3 DNA sequence: TGTGCCAGCAGCTCTAGCGAGCTAGGGGGCTACGAGCAGTACTTC.

This clonotype was counted a few times. V is TRBV20-1 and J is TRBJ2-1; perhaps TRBD2 as D (6 bases). The CDR3 contains 17 residues. Germline V gene sequence: CDR1 DFQATT, CDR2 SNEGSKA (reference sequence). V lost 4 bases and J lost 1, with 20 bases in between. DNA of the CDR3: TGCAGTGCTATTGGAATTGGGGGGTCTTGGTCCTACAATGAGCAGTTCTTC. Translated: CSAIGIGGSWSYNEQFF.

This clonotype was observed a handful of times. V and J are TRBV5-1 and TRBJ2-2; 7 bases match TRBD2. The V segment lost 1 base and the J segment 1 base; nucleotides outside the gene matches: 4. Germline loops: CDR1 SGHRS, CDR2 YFSETQ. The CDR3 runs 16 residues. The CDR3 DNA is TGCGCCAGCAGCTTGACGGCGGGAGTGAACACCGGGGAGCTGTTTTTT. Amino acids: CASSLTAGVNTGELFF. Looking up the rest from reference TRBV5-1 and TRBJ2-2 gives the full variable domain: KAGVTQTPRYLIKTRGQQVTLSCSPISGHRSVSWYQQTPGQGLQFLFEYFSETQRNKGNFPGRFSGRQFSNSRSEMNVSTLELGDSALYLCASSLTAGVNTGELFFGEGSRLTVL.

The genes are TRBV5-4 and TRBJ2-1, with a possible D match to TRBD2 (6 bases). This CDR3 contains 15 residues. Trimming removed 0 bases at V and 4 bases at J, with 11 bases between. Germline CDR1 SGHNT, CDR2 YYREEE (reference sequence). CDR3 DNA sequence: TGTGCCAGCAGCTTGGGTGGGGGGAAATACAATGAGCAGTTCTTC. This gives the protein CASSLGGGKYNEQFF.

The V gene is TRBV5-1, the J gene TRBJ2-5; D possibly corresponds to TRBD2 (5 bases). CDR1 and CDR2 from the germline V gene are SGHRS and YFSETQ. The CDR3 is 15 amino acids. Trimming took off 0 bases at V and 4 bases at J, with 13 bases between the two ends. The chain's CDR3 is CASSLAGLDPETQYF. In DNA, the CDR3 is TGCGCCAGCAGCTTGGCCGGACTGGACCCAGAGACCCAGTACTTC.